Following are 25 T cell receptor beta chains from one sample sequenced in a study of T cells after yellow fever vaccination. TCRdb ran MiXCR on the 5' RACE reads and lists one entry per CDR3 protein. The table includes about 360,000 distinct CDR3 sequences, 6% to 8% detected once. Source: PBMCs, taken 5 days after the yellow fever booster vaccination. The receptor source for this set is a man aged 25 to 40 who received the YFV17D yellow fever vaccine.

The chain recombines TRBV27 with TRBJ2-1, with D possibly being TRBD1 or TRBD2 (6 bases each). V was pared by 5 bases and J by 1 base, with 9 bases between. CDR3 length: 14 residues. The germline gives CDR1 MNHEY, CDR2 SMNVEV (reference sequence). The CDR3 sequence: CASSPGASYNEQFF. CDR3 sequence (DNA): TGTGCCAGCAGTCCGGGGGCTTCCTACAATGAGCAGTTCTTC.

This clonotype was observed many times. The CDR3 DNA reads as TGCGCCAGCAGCTCATTGAGAGGCGACAATGAGCAGTTCTTC. Protein: CASSSLRGDNEQFF. This chain joins TRBV5-1 and TRBJ2-1; the D is unclear. V shed 3 bases and J shed 5 bases, with 12 bases lying between them. CDR1 is SGHRS and CDR2 is YFSETQ in the germline V gene. The CDR3 totals 14 residues. The variable domain in full, completed from reference TRBV5-1 and TRBJ2-1, reads KAGVTQTPRYLIKTRGQQVTLSCSPISGHRSVSWYQQTPGQGLQFLFEYFSETQRNKGNFPGRFSGRQFSNSRSEMNVSTLELGDSALYLCASSSLRGDNEQFFGPGTRLTVL.

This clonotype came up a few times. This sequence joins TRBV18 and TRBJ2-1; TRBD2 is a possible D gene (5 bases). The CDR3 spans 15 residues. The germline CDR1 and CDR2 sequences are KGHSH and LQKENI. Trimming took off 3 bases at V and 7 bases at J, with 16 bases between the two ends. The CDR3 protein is CASSPPSGWANEQFF. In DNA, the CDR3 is TGTGCCAGCTCACCCCCGTCGGGATGGGCGAATGAGCAGTTCTTC.

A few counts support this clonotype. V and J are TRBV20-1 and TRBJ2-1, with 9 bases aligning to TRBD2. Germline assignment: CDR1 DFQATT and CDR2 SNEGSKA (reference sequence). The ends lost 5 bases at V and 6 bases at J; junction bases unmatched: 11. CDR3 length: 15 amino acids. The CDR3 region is CSALDLAGLSNEQFF. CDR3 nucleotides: TGCAGTGCTTTAGATCTAGCGGGACTTAGCAATGAGCAGTTCTTC.

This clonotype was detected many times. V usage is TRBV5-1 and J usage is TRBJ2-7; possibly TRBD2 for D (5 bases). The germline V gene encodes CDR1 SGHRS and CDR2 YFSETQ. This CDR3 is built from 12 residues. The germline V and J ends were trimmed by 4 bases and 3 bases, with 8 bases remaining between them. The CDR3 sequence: CASSPDYYEQYF. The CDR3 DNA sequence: TGCGCCAGCAGCCCAGACTACTACGAGCAGTACTTC.

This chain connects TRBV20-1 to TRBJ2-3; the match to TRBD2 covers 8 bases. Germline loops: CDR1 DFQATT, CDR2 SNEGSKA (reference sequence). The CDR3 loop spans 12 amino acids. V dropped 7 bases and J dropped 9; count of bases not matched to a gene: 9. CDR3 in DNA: TGCAGTGTTACCGACTTAGCGGGGACGCAGTATTTT. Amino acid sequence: CSVTDLAGTQYF.

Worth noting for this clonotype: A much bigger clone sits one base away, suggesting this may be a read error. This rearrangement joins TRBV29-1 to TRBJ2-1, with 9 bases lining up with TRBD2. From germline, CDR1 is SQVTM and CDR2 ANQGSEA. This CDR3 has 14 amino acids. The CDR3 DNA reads TGCAGCGTAGCACGACTAGCGGACTACAATGGGCAGTTCTTC. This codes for CSVARLADYNGQFF.

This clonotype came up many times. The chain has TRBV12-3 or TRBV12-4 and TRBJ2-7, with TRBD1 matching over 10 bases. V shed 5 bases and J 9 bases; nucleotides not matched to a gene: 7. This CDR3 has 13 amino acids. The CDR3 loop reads CASSLGTGEVQYF. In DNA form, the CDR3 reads TGTGCCAGCAGTCTGGGGACAGGGGAGGTGCAGTACTTC.

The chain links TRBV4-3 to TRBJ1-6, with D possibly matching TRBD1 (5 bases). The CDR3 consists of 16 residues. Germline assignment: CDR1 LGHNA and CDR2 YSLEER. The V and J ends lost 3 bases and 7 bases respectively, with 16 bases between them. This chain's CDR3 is CASSQISGRVNSPLHF. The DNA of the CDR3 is TGCGCCAGCAGCCAGATCAGTGGCAGGGTGAATTCACCCCTCCACTTT.

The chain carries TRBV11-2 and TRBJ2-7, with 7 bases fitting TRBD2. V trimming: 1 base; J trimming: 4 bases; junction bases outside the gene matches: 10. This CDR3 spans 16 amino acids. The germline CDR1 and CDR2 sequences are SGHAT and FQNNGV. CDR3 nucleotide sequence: TGTGCCAGCAGCTTAGTAAATCGAGCGGGACTGTACGAGCAGTACTTC. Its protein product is CASSLVNRAGLYEQYF. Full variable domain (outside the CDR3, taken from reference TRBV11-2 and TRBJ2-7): EAGVAQSPRYKIIEKRQSVAFWCNPISGHATLYWYQQILGQGPKLLIQFQNNGVVDDSQLPKDRFSAERLKGVDSTLKIQPAKLEDSAVYLCASSLVNRAGLYEQYFGPGTRLTVT.

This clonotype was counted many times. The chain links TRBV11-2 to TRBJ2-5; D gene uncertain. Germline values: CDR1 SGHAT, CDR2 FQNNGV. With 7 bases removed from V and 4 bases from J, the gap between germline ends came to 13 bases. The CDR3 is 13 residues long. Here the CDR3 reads CASTVLTPETQYF. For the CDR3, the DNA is TGTGCCAGCACTGTGTTGACCCCAGAGACCCAGTACTTC.

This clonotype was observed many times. The DNA of the CDR3 is TGTGCCAGCAGCCAAGATCTGGGGTGGGGGTCTAGCGGGAGACCTTTCGAGCAGTACTTC. This sequence encodes CASSQDLGWGSSGRPFEQYF. The chain is built from TRBV14 and TRBJ2-7; 10 bases fit TRBD2. Germline V lookup: CDR1 SGHDN, CDR2 FVKESK. V was clipped by 0 bases and J by 6 bases; unmatched bases: 20. This CDR3 has 20 amino acids.

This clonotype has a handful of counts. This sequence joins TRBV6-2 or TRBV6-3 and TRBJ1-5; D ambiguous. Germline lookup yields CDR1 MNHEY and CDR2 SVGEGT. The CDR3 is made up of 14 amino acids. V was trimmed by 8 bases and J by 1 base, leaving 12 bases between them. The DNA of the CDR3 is TGTGCCAGCGGGCCGTTGGAAAGCAATCAGCCCCAGCATTTT. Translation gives CASGPLESNQPQHF.

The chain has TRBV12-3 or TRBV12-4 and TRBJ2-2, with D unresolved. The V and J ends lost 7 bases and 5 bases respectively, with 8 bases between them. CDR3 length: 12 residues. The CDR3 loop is CASTTVTGELFF. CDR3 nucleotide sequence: TGTGCCAGCACCACAGTTACCGGGGAGCTGTTTTTT.

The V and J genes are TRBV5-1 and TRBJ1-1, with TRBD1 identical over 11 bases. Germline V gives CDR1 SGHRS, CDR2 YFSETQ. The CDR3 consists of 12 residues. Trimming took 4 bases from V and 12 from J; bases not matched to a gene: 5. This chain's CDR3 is CASSEGQGASFF. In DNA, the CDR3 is TGCGCCAGCAGCGAAGGACAGGGGGCTTCTTTCTTT.

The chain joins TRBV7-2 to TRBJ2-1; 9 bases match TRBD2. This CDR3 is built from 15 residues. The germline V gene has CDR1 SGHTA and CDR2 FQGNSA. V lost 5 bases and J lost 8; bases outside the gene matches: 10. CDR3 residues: CASSRLGVAGDEQFF. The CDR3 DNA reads TGTGCCAGCAGCCGCCTCGGGGTAGCGGGAGATGAGCAGTTCTTC.

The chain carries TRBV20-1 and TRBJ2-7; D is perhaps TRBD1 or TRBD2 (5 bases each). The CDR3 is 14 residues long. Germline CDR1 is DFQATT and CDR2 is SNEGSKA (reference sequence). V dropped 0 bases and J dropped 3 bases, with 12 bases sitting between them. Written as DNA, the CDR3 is TGCAGTGCTAGAGACGGGGCAGGCCACTACGAGCAGTACTTC. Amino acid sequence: CSARDGAGHYEQYF.

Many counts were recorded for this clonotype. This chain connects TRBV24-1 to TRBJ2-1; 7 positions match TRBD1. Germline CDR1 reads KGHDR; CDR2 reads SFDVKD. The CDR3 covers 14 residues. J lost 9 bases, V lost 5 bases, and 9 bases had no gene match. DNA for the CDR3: TGTGCCACCAGTGGTCTCGGGACAGCGAGTGAGCAGTTCTTC. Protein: CATSGLGTASEQFF.

CDR3 bases: TGCAGTGCGCTCTCTTTGGGGCTCAATGGCTACACCTTC. It yields the protein CSALSLGLNGYTF. V is TRBV20-1 and J is TRBJ1-2; possible D gene TRBD1, 5 bases. Germline assignment: CDR1 DFQATT and CDR2 SNEGSKA (reference sequence). Deletions cut 6 bases from V and 6 bases from J, with 17 bases between. This CDR3 has 13 residues.

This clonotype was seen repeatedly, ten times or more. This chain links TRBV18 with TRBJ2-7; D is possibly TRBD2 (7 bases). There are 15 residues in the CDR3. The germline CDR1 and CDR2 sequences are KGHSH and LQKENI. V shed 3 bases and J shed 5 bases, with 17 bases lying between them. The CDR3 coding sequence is TGTGCCAGCTCACCCCCGGGGGGCAACTTTAACGAGCAGTACTTC. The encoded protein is CASSPPGGNFNEQYF.

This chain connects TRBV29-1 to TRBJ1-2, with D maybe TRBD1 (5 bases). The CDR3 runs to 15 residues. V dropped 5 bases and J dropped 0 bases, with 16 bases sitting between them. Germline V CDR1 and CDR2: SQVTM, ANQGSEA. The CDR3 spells CSVPSGAPANYGYTF. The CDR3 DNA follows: TGCAGCGTTCCCAGCGGGGCCCCCGCTAACTATGGCTACACCTTC.

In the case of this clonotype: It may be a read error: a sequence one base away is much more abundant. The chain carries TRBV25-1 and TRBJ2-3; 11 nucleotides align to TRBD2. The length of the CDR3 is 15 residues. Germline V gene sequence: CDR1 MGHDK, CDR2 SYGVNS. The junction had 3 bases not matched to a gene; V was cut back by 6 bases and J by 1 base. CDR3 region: CASSLAGGRTDTQYF. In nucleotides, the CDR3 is TGTGCCAGCAGCTTAGCGGGAGGGCGCACAGATACGCAGTATTTT.

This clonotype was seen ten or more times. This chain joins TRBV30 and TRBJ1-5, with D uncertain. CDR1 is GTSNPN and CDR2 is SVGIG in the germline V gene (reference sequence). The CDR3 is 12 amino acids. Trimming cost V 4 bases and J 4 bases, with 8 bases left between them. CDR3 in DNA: TGTGCCTGGAATACCGGGAATCAGCCCCAGCATTTT. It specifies CAWNTGNQPQHF.

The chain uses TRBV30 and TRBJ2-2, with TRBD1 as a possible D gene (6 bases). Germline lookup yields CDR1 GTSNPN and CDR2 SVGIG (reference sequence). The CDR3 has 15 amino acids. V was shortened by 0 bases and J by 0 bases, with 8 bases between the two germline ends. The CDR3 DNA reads TGTGCCTGGAGTGTGGCAGGGGCGAACACCGGGGAGCTGTTTTTT. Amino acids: CAWSVAGANTGELFF.

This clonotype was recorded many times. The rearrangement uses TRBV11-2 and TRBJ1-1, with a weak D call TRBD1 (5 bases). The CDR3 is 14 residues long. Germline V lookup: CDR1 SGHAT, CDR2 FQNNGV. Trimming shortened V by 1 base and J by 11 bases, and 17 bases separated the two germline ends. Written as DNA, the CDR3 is TGTGCCAGCAGCTTAGTTAGCAGGCGTGGGACGGCTTTCTTT. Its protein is CASSLVSRRGTAFF.